This TCR beta chain was sequenced in a study of CD8 T cells in ankylosing spondylitis. Germline V lookup: CDR1 SEHNR, CDR2 FQNEAQ (reference sequence). This CDR3 is 14 amino acids long. After removal of 1 base from V and 2 bases from J, the junction contained 0 bases not matched to a gene. One entry per CDR3 protein, called by TCRdb with MiXCR from the 5' RACE reads. This table holds 200,000 to 250,000 distinct CDR3 sequences, roughly 8% found once. The sequencing sample was made of blood, either unsorted or a sorted T cell fraction (not recorded which). The TCR originated in a female donor with ankylosing spondylitis or in good health (not recorded which). This chain uses TRBV7-9 with TRBJ1-2; 8 positions agree with TRBD1. The CDR3: CASSLGDRNYGYTF. CDR3 sequence (DNA): TGTGCCAGCAGCTTAGGGGACAGGAACTATGGCTACACCTTC.